Below, 21 T cell receptor beta chains from the same sample are listed, as sequenced in a study of naive and memory T cell subsets. Study-level results: Especially in CD8 cells, naive repertoires contained a few larger clonotypes, possibly CD45RA-re-expressing memory cells.

These receptors are not linked to any known antigen. The beta constant-region primer was an equimolar mix of two oligonucleotides covering TRBC1 and TRBC2. Ligated cDNA was amplified by four rounds of PCR with nested alpha and beta constant-region primers and SP2. TCRdb analysed the UMI-ligation and nested PCR reads with MiXCR anew, one entry per CDR3 protein. The data contain 150,000 or so distinct CDR3 sequences, 22% of them singletons. Sequenced sample: naive CD4+ T cells from blood. These receptors all come from a human donor in good health.

The chain links TRBV20-1 to TRBJ1-1; D may be TRBD1 (6 bases). CDR1 and CDR2 from the germline V gene are DFQATT and SNEGSKA (reference sequence). The V gene lost 2 bases and the J gene lost 0 bases, with 10 bases spanning the gap. The CDR3 totals 14 residues. The chain's CDR3 is CSARSGTLNTEAFF. The CDR3, as DNA: TGCAGTGCTAGATCCGGGACACTGAACACTGAAGCTTTCTTT.

This clonotype was observed a handful of times. This chain joins TRBV6-2 or TRBV6-3 and TRBJ1-1, with 9 bases aligning to TRBD1. Germline CDR1 is MNHEY and CDR2 is SVGEGT. The CDR3 spans 13 residues. J lost 11 bases, V lost 6 bases, and 10 bases had no gene match. The CDR3 DNA reads as TGTGCCAGCAGCTCGGTCGGGACAGGGCGCGCTTTCTTT. It codes for CASSSVGTGRAFF.

This clonotype was observed many times. The chain employs TRBV7-9 and TRBJ2-7, with D hard to call. The CDR3 covers 11 residues. The germline CDR1 and CDR2 sequences are SEHNR and FQNEAQ (reference sequence). V lost 4 bases and J 3 bases, leaving 4 bases between the germline ends. Here the CDR3 DNA reads TGTGCCAGCAGCTCTCTCTACGAGCAGTACTTC. The encoded protein is CASSSLYEQYF.

This clonotype was detected a few times. The chain employs TRBV11-3 and TRBJ2-1; D gene unclear. CDR1 and CDR2 (germline): SGHNT, YENEEA. The CDR3 has 15 amino acids. Deletions cut 1 base from V and 6 bases from J, with 13 bases between. The chain's CDR3 is CASSLGTTRTNEQFF. As DNA, the CDR3 is TGTGCCAGCAGCTTAGGGACCACTCGAACCAATGAGCAGTTCTTC.

This clonotype showed up just a few times. The gene calls are TRBV10-3 and TRBJ1-1; D unclear. There are 12 residues in the CDR3. The germline V gene encodes CDR1 ENHRY and CDR2 SYGVKD. Trimming shortened V by 4 bases and J by 7 bases, and 10 bases separated the two germline ends. The CDR3 bases are TGTGCCATCAGTGGGATCGGAATTGAAGCTTTCTTT. Translated: CAISGIGIEAFF.

This chain joins TRBV12-5 and TRBJ1-1; D gene uncertain. The CDR3 consists of 14 residues. CDR1 LGHNT and CDR2 FRNRAP come from the germline V gene. V was shortened by 2 bases and J by 1 base, with 8 bases between the two germline ends. CDR3 DNA: TGTGCTAGTGGTTTGCAGGCAGGGAACACTGAAGCTTTCTTT. It specifies CASGLQAGNTEAFF.

This rearrangement joins TRBV6-1 to TRBJ1-5, with a tentative D call TRBD1 (5 bases). The CDR3 has 14 residues. V was clipped by 1 base and J by 5 bases, with 9 bases between them. Germline V gene data show CDR1 as MNHNS and CDR2 as SASEGT. The CDR3 DNA reads as TGTGCCAGCAGTGAAGTCAGGGTCTATCAGCCCCAGCATTTT. This sequence encodes CASSEVRVYQPQHF.

The sample holds a few counts of this clonotype. This rearrangement joins TRBV24-1 to TRBJ2-1; 12 nucleotides match TRBD2. The CDR3 length is 16 residues. Looked up from germline, CDR1 is KGHDR and CDR2 is SFDVKD. V shed 0 bases, J shed 7 bases, and the junction held 3 bases outside the gene matches. Written as DNA, the CDR3 is TGTGCCACCAGTGATTTGGGGCTAGCGGGAGGGAATGAGCAGTTCTTC. The encoded protein is CATSDLGLAGGNEQFF.

This clonotype appeared a few times. The chain carries TRBV7-9 and TRBJ2-1; 12 bases are a match to TRBD2. The CDR3 is 14 residues long. Germline V gene data show CDR1 as SEHNR and CDR2 as FQNEAQ (reference sequence). J was trimmed by 2 bases and V by 9 bases; bases with no gene match: 2. CDR3 residues: CASRTSGTYNEQFF. CDR3 nucleotides: TGTGCCAGTAGGACTAGCGGGACCTACAATGAGCAGTTCTTC.

This clonotype was seen more than once but under ten times. J is TRBJ1-5 and V is TRBV2, with D perhaps TRBD1 (5 bases). CDR3 length: 14 residues. V was shortened by 5 bases and J by 3 bases, with 11 bases between the two germline ends. Germline V lookup: CDR1 SNHLY, CDR2 FYNNEI. CDR3 sequence (DNA): TGTGCCAGCAGTCCCGGGACTCTCAATCAGCCCCAGCATTTT. Protein: CASSPGTLNQPQHF.

The chain couples TRBV5-1 to TRBJ2-5; 7 nucleotides match TRBD2. V shed 5 bases, J shed 5 bases, and the junction held 9 bases outside the gene matches. The CDR3 covers 14 residues. CDR1 and CDR2 (germline): SGHRS, YFSETQ. The CDR3 coding sequence is TGCGCCAGCAGTGGGGGGGAAATCGGGGAGACCCAGTACTTC. Translated: CASSGGEIGETQYF.

As concerns this clonotype: An end of the junction differs from the germline gene, which may be a read error. The chain combines TRBV12-5 with TRBJ2-7, with 11 bases identical to TRBD1. CDR3 size: 16 residues. Germline loops: CDR1 LGHNT, CDR2 FRNRAP. CDR3 loop: CASGLDRGLQPYEQYF. The CDR3, as DNA: TGTGCTAGTGGCTTGGACAGGGGGCTACAGCCGTACGAGCAGTACTTC.

V and J are TRBV29-1 and TRBJ2-7; a weak D match, TRBD2 (5 bases). From germline, CDR1 is SQVTM and CDR2 ANQGSEA. The CDR3 length is 19 residues. The germline V and J ends were trimmed by 4 bases and 1 base, with 29 bases remaining between them. Here the CDR3 DNA reads TGCAGCGTTGCGGGGTGGGGTTCTAGGTCCCGGAAGACGTCCTACGAGCAGTACTTC. It encodes CSVAGWGSRSRKTSYEQYF.

This chain connects TRBV7-2 to TRBJ2-5, with a weak D call TRBD2 (5 bases). CDR1 and CDR2 (germline): SGHTA, FQGNSA. The CDR3 length is 15 residues. With 5 bases removed from V and 3 bases from J, the gap between germline ends came to 16 bases. CDR3 loop: CASSLLGRREETQYF. CDR3 DNA: TGTGCCAGCAGCCTTCTAGGGAGAAGGGAAGAGACCCAGTACTTC.

V is TRBV19 and J is TRBJ2-7; D may be TRBD1 (6 bases). The CDR3 loop spans 12 amino acids. V lost 7 bases and J 5 bases, leaving 12 bases between the germline ends. From germline, CDR1 is LNHDA and CDR2 SQIVND (reference sequence). The CDR3 region is CASKVGDNEQYF. The CDR3 DNA reads as TGTGCCAGTAAAGTCGGGGACAACGAGCAGTACTTC.

The gene calls are TRBV19 and TRBJ2-6; D is undetermined. Germline CDR1 and CDR2: LNHDA and SQIVND (reference sequence). The CDR3 consists of 17 residues. V dropped 3 bases and J dropped 0 bases, with 12 bases sitting between them. As DNA, the CDR3 is TGTGCCAGTAGTATTACAGTGTCAAGCTCTGGGGCCAACGTCCTGACTTTC. The encoded protein is CASSITVSSSGANVLTF.

In its sample, this clonotype was seen a few times. The rearrangement uses TRBV5-1 and TRBJ2-7, with no clear D. CDR1 SGHRS and CDR2 YFSETQ come from the germline V gene. CDR3 length equals 11 residues. V gave up 4 bases and J gave up 5 bases, with 7 bases separating them. The CDR3 region is CASSGVDEQYF. The CDR3 DNA reads as TGCGCCAGCAGCGGGGTGGACGAGCAGTACTTC.

The chain couples TRBV20-1 to TRBJ2-3; 9 positions match TRBD1. The CDR3 length is 15 residues. Germline values: CDR1 DFQATT, CDR2 SNEGSKA (reference sequence). V lost 7 bases, J lost 8 bases, and 16 bases stayed unmatched. CDR3: CSGGVRDRASGTQYF. CDR3 bases: TGCAGTGGGGGGGTCCGGGACAGGGCTTCGGGTACGCAGTATTTT.

This clonotype was seen more than once but under ten times. The chain carries TRBV28 and TRBJ2-7; 7 bases are shared with TRBD1. Looked up from germline, CDR1 is MDHEN and CDR2 is SYDVKM. With V trimmed by 0 bases and J by 2 bases, 1 base remained unmatched. The CDR3 runs 14 residues. The CDR3: CASSLWTGTYEQYF. The CDR3 DNA follows: TGTGCCAGCAGTTTATGGACAGGGACCTACGAGCAGTACTTC. The full variable domain, rest sourced from reference TRBV28 and TRBJ2-7, is DVKVTQSSRYLVKRTGEKVFLECVQDMDHENMFWYRQDPGLGLRLIYFSYDVKMKEKGDIPEGYSVSREKKERFSLILESASTNQTSMYLCASSLWTGTYEQYFGPGTRLTVT.

This clonotype was detected only a few times. This chain connects TRBV6-6 to TRBJ1-1; possibly TRBD1 for D (5 bases). V was trimmed by 5 bases and J by 7 bases, leaving 8 bases between them. The CDR3 length is 11 residues. Germline CDR1 MNHNY, CDR2 SVGAGI (reference sequence). CDR3 nucleotide sequence: TGTGCCAGCAGTGGGACCGGTGAAGCTTTCTTT. Translation gives CASSGTGEAFF.

A single count supports this clonotype. The rearrangement uses TRBV12-3 or TRBV12-4 and TRBJ2-6; D unclear. V was clipped by 5 bases and J by 2 bases, with 10 bases between them. This CDR3 contains 15 residues. The CDR3 here is CASSPSAAGANVLTF. The CDR3 DNA sequence: TGTGCCAGCAGTCCGTCGGCAGCTGGGGCCAACGTCCTGACTTTC.